This T cell receptor (beta chain) derives from a study of cytomegalovirus exposure and HLA in healthy donors. A multiplex PCR was run with 60 Vbeta primers and 13 Jbeta primers. Assay: immunoSEQ multiplex PCR; the TCRdb copy retains only in-frame clones and omits some. Among about 100,000 clones listed, roughly 70% were seen once. There are 14 residues in the CDR3. The V end was cut by 6 bases, the J end by 3 bases, with 14 bases between. Germline values: CDR1 SGHTA, CDR2 FQGNSA. The TCR comes from a man between 35 and 55 years old in good health and CMV-seropositive. This chain joins TRBV7-2 and TRBJ2-5; TRBD2 is a possible D gene (6 bases). The specimen was PBMCs. CDR3 residues: CASSLGVAEETQYF. The DNA of the CDR3 is TGTGCCAGCAGTCTAGGGGTAGCGGAAGAGACCCAGTACTTC.